Sequencing of this T cell receptor (beta chain) was carried out in a study of T-cell reconstitution after alpha-beta-depleted transplantation in children. The study's findings and limits: One year after transplant, T-cell counts and diversity came mostly from newly produced T cells.

This clonotype was seen more than once but under ten times. Its specificity is not known. During its preparation, the TCRbeta library received unique molecular identifiers. Each CDR3 protein gets one entry after TCRdb re-called the PCR reads with MiXCR. The table shows roughly 100,000 distinct CDR3 sequences, with approximately 6% occurring only once. Germline CDR1 is SGDLS and CDR2 is YYNGEE. V lost 0 bases and J lost 2; bases outside the gene matches: 4. The CDR3 loop spans 15 amino acids. The origin of this receptor is a female patient aged 2-9 years who had a stem cell transplant for Fanconi anemia, so the T cells may come from the graft donor. The chain is built from TRBV9 and TRBJ2-7; TRBD2 matches 8 bases. Sequencing used PBMCs, mostly from graft donor cells, obtained 60 days after TCRalphabeta/CD19-depleted stem cell transplant. The CDR3 is CASSVGAGGAYEQYF. CDR3 DNA: TGTGCCAGCAGCGTAGGAGCCGGGGGGGCCTACGAGCAGTACTTC.